This T cell receptor (beta chain) was found in a study of breast tumors, draining lymph nodes, adjacent tissues. Comment on this clonotype: Antigen: not known.

V trimming: 2 bases; J trimming: 5 bases; junction bases outside the gene matches: 6. Germline-derived CDR1 and CDR2 are MGHDK and SYGVNS. The CDR3 loop spans 15 amino acids. General study findings and limits: Luminal-like breast cancer showed significantly greater tumor-nontumor repertoire similarity than basal-like breast cancer did. Data fit most tumor T cells coming from lymph node, expanding in tumor. Tumor repertoires ranked between lymph nodes and nontumor tissue in diversity, with V and J gene preferences.

TCRdb reprocessed the multiplex PCR reads via MiXCR and lists one record per CDR3 protein. The table has tens of thousands of distinct CDR3 sequences, roughly 50% seen once. The chain couples TRBV25-1 to TRBJ2-1, with 7 bases that match TRBD2. The sequenced sample was breast tumor tissue. The sequence came from a female donor with breast cancer. Some clones in this sample may be carry-over from other donors' samples. Here the CDR3 reads CASSEQASGHNEQFF. The CDR3 DNA follows: TGTGCCAGCAGTGAACAGGCTAGCGGACACAATGAGCAGTTCTTC.